The 13 T cell receptor beta chains below come from one sample, sequenced in a study of blood T cell repertoires in COVID-19. Profiling relied on immunoSEQ multiplex PCR, and the TCRdb table lists in-frame clones only, not all of them. The sample includes nearly 55,000 clones, over 70% of them seen just once. The sample comprised peripheral blood. Receptors were obtained from a human donor with active or convalescent COVID-19. The donor label of this sample is uncertain.

The DNA for the CDR3 is TGCGCCAGCAGCAGTGGGACTAGCGGATCTGAGCAGTTCTTC. This sequence encodes CASSSGTSGSEQFF. The chain employs TRBV5-1 and TRBJ2-1; 11 nucleotides line up with TRBD2. CDR3 size: 14 residues. J was trimmed by 9 bases and V by 4 bases; bases with no gene match: 6. Germline CDR1 is SGHRS and CDR2 is YFSETQ.

The chain couples TRBV5-1 to TRBJ2-1; 10 bases agree with TRBD2. V shed 1 base and J 6 bases; nucleotides not matched to a gene: 4. Looked up from germline, CDR1 is SGHRS and CDR2 is YFSETQ. The CDR3 runs to 15 residues. Written as DNA, the CDR3 is TGCGCCAGCAGCTTGCAGGGGACTAGCGCCAATGAGCAGTTCTTC. Its protein product is CASSLQGTSANEQFF.

This clone was seen a single time. This sequence joins TRBV5-1 and TRBJ2-7; TRBD1 matches at 7 bases. Germline V gives CDR1 SGHRS, CDR2 YFSETQ. Unmatched junction bases numbered 7, after V lost 0 bases and J lost 4 bases. The CDR3 is 15 amino acids. This chain's CDR3 is CASSLEQGVYYEQYF. In DNA, the CDR3 is TGCGCCAGCAGCTTGGAGCAGGGGGTGTATTACGAGCAGTACTTC.

This clone was counted between two and nine times. The genes are TRBV6-5 and TRBJ1-2; possible D gene TRBD1, 6 bases. Between the trimmed V and J ends, which lost 6 bases and 0 bases, there was a span of 14 bases. This CDR3 has 15 amino acids. The germline V gene has CDR1 MNHEY and CDR2 SVGAGI. CDR3 in DNA: TGTGCCAGCAGGGCCCCCGGGACACCTAACTATGGCTACACCTTC. This encodes CASRAPGTPNYGYTF.

The rearrangement uses TRBV12-5 and TRBJ2-1, with 10 positions matching TRBD2. The V and J ends lost 5 bases and 8 bases, in that order; junction bases with no gene match: 12. This CDR3 has 16 residues. CDR1 and CDR2 from the germline V gene are LGHNT and FRNRAP. For the CDR3, the DNA is TGTGCTAGTGGTCTCCTCTCTAGCGGGAGCGCCCATGAGCAGTTCTTC. It yields the protein CASGLLSSGSAHEQFF.

V gene TRBV18 combines with J gene TRBJ1-2; D possibly corresponds to TRBD1 (5 bases). Per the germline V gene, CDR1 is KGHSH and CDR2 is LQKENI. The CDR3 loop spans 12 amino acids. Trimming took off 3 bases at V and 6 bases at J, with 8 bases between the two ends. In DNA, the CDR3 is TGTGCCAGCTCACCCGGGACTGATGGCTACACCTTC. Residues: CASSPGTDGYTF.

The rearrangement uses TRBV7-3 and TRBJ2-3, with D possibly matching TRBD1 (6 bases). CDR1 is SGHTA and CDR2 is FQGTGA in the germline V gene. Between the trimmed V and J ends, which lost 4 bases and 3 bases, there was a span of 8 bases. This CDR3 has 13 amino acids. CDR3 coding DNA: TGTGCCAGCAGCTACAGGGAGACAGATACGCAGTATTTT. Translation: CASSYRETDTQYF.

This clone was seen a handful of times. This chain connects TRBV10-3 to TRBJ2-1, with D hard to call. CDR3 length: 17 residues. In germline, CDR1 is ENHRY, CDR2 SYGVKD. V shed 0 bases and J shed 6 bases, with 18 bases lying between them. The CDR3 protein is CAISESGSQTTLNEQFF. CDR3 nucleotide sequence: TGTGCCATCAGTGAGTCAGGTAGCCAAACAACCCTCAATGAGCAGTTCTTC.

This chain uses TRBV18 with TRBJ1-5; D not certain. This CDR3 contains 18 residues. V was pared by 2 bases and J by 0 bases, with 17 bases between. Germline CDR1 is KGHSH and CDR2 is LQKENI. The CDR3 DNA follows: TGTGCCAGCTCACCAGAGGGCGGCCTGAAGTATAGCAATCAGCCCCAGCATTTT. Its translation is CASSPEGGLKYSNQPQHF.

The chain couples TRBV9 to TRBJ2-1; 7 bases line up with TRBD2. CDR3 length: 15 amino acids. CDR1 is SGDLS and CDR2 is YYNGEE in the germline V gene. V gave up 0 bases and J gave up 6 bases; unmatched junction bases: 6. CDR3 amino acids: CASSVGRGIVNEQFF. The CDR3 DNA reads TGTGCCAGCAGCGTAGGGCGGGGGATTGTCAATGAGCAGTTCTTC. The full variable domain, rest sourced from reference TRBV9 and TRBJ2-1, is DSGVTQTPKHLITATGQRVTLRCSPRSGDLSVYWYQQSLDQGLQFLIQYYNGEERAKGNILERFSAQQFPDLHSELNLSSLELGDSALYFCASSVGRGIVNEQFFGPGTRLTVL.

V usage is TRBV19 and J usage is TRBJ1-2, with no clear D. V was trimmed by 3 bases and J by 0 bases, leaving 23 bases between them. Germline V gene data show CDR1 as LNHDA and CDR2 as SQIVND (reference sequence). CDR3 length: 19 amino acids. In DNA form, the CDR3 reads TGTGCCAGTAGTATCCCTCTCGTTAACGTCGTGATAGCTAACTATGGCTACACCTTC. This gives the protein CASSIPLVNVVIANYGYTF.

The J gene is TRBJ1-2, the V gene TRBV3-1 (or the pseudogene TRBV3-2); possibly TRBD1 for D (5 bases). The V end lost 4 bases, the J end lost 4 bases, and 10 bases lay between the germline ends. CDR1 and CDR2 from the germline V gene are LGHDT and YNNKEL (reference sequence). The CDR3 length is 13 residues. CDR3 bases: TGTGCCAGCAGCCCCCCAGGGCTCTATGGCTACACCTTC. Protein: CASSPPGLYGYTF.

The sample holds a few counts of this clone. The rearrangement joins TRBV4-1 to TRBJ1-1, with D uncertain. This CDR3 has 16 residues. V gave up 1 base and J gave up 0 bases, with 12 bases separating them. CDR1 is MGHRA, CDR2 YSYEKL, per germline. Written as DNA, the CDR3 is TGCGCCAGCAGCCAAGGTCACGGTAGCATGAACACTGAAGCTTTCTTT. It translates to CASSQGHGSMNTEAFF.